This T cell receptor beta chain stems from a study of T cell repertoires in cytomegalovirus infection (dated by TCRdb to between 2018 and 2021). Regarding the complete study: Peptide stimulations targeted recently identified HLA-C-restricted CMV epitopes, whose presentation resists viral immunomodulation, together with well-studied HLA-B-restricted epitopes. Because public TCR beta signatures pointed to carriage of CMV infection together with the matching HLA type, the HLA type of each donor mattered for the analysis.

These reads were obtained on an Illumina HiSeq 1500. Clones were called with MiXCR by TCRdb after fastp trimmed the public reads at Q25, and only in-frame beta chains were retained. Every CDR3 protein is listed once, alongside the most common genes and DNA of its rows. The sample contains more than 75,000 distinct CDR3 sequences, over 25% of them found a single time. Around 68% of the sample is in the top ten clones. Per the publication, the treatment or condition label means: in vitro stimulation with specific CMV peptide epitopes to enrich CMV-specific T cells. Study-wide conclusions, independent of this receptor: The ex vivo response was dominated by HLA-C-restricted CMV-specific TCR beta clonotypes, which also provided the single most frequent clonotype in two of eight donors. In both this cohort and an independent roughly 400-donor cohort, the cumulative frequency of public TCR beta family members distinguished carriers of CMV infection plus the relevant HLA type.

As regards this clonotype: Its antigen remains unidentified. Per-base quality was not reported, and no clone a single base away is much larger than it.

V loses 5 bases, J loses 6 bases, and the germline ends lie 14 bases apart. Looking up the germline V gene (reference sequence) yields CDR1 LNHNV and CDR2 YYDKDF. The cysteine opens and the phenylalanine closes a CDR3 of 14 amino acids. Only the CDR3 DNA is retained, 42 bases long and in frame from the first base. The source is a human donor in good health (CMV status not recorded). Some clones in this sample may be carry-over from other donors' samples. The specimen was CD8+ T cells from cultured PBMCs, collected from culture after CMV antigen stimulation. The chain is encoded by TRBV15 joined to TRBJ2-1; the D gene assignment is ambiguous. The encoded CDR3 is CATSGGRLANEQFF. Read as DNA, the sequence is TGTGCCACCAGCGGCGGCAGGCTTGCCAATGAGCAGTTCTTC. The full variable domain, with segments outside the CDR3 supplied by the reference TRBV15 and TRBJ2-1 proteins, appears as DAMVIQNPRYQVTQFGKPVTLSCSQTLNHNVMYWYQQKSSQAPKLLFHYYDKDFNNEADTPDNFQSRRPNTSFCFLDIRSPGLGDTAMYLCATSGGRLANEQFFGPGTRLTVL.